This passage covers 25 T cell receptor beta chains from one sample sequenced in a study of blood T cells in healthy people across ages. Primers used in a second PCR of about 7 to 12 cycles were a sample-barcoded 5' primer and a J-beta primer mix. TCRdb called the 5' RACE reads again in MiXCR, with one record for every CDR3 protein. The sample holds around 870,000 distinct CDR3 sequences, about 28% seen once. Sequencing was performed on blood. These receptors all stem from a woman aged 80 or over in good health.

This clonotype was counted many times. This chain uses TRBV6-6 with TRBJ2-1; 9 bases match TRBD1. The CDR3 spans 16 residues. CDR1 MNHNY and CDR2 SVGAGI come from the germline V gene (reference sequence). The V and J ends lost 7 bases and 7 bases, in that order; junction bases with no gene match: 14. The CDR3 reads CASKQFRDRAENEQFF. DNA for the CDR3: TGTGCCAGCAAACAATTCCGGGACAGGGCAGAGAATGAGCAGTTCTTC.

The chain links TRBV12-3 or TRBV12-4 to TRBJ2-1; D possibly corresponds to TRBD1 (6 bases). The better agreement between TRBJ2-7 and the DNA end casts doubt on the J call. The CDR3 loop spans 15 amino acids. CDR3 protein: CASSKTGSSYNEQYV. DNA of the CDR3: TGTGCCAGCAGTAAAACAGGGAGCTCCTACAATGAGCAGTACGTC.

CDR3: CASSVGQGARTEAFF. CDR3 in DNA: TGTGCCAGCAGCGTGGGACAGGGGGCGCGTACTGAAGCTTTCTTT. This chain links TRBV9 with TRBJ1-1, with 12 bases fitting TRBD1. CDR3 length: 15 residues. Germline lookup yields CDR1 SGDLS and CDR2 YYNGEE. V was clipped by 2 bases and J by 5 bases; unmatched bases: 4. The whole variable domain, filled in from reference TRBV9 and TRBJ1-1, reads DSGVTQTPKHLITATGQRVTLRCSPRSGDLSVYWYQQSLDQGLQFLIQYYNGEERAKGNILERFSAQQFPDLHSELNLSSLELGDSALYFCASSVGQGARTEAFFGQGTRLTVV.

V usage is TRBV11-2 and J usage is TRBJ2-4; 9 bases line up with TRBD1. The closer fit of TRBJ2-7 to the DNA end suggests the J call may be wrong. Per germline, CDR1 SGHAT and CDR2 FQNNGV. CDR3 size: 16 residues. CDR3 sequence reads: CASSLDRTGGRNEQYF. CDR3 in DNA: TGTGCCAGCAGCTTAGATCGAACAGGGGGCCGCAACGAGCAGTACTTC.

Points on this clonotype: This clone may be a read error of a much larger clone one base away. The J gene is TRBJ1-2, the V gene TRBV6-2 or TRBV6-3; perhaps TRBD1 as D (5 bases). V shed 4 bases and J shed 4 bases, with 13 bases lying between them. Looked up from germline, CDR1 is MNHEY and CDR2 is SVGEGT. The CDR3 covers 14 residues. CDR3 coding DNA: TGTGCCAGCAGTTTTCGACCGGGGGGCTATGGCTACACCTTC. It is translated as CASSFRPGGYGYTF.

The chain is built from TRBV30 and TRBJ1-2, with 8 bases identical to TRBD1. The length of the CDR3 is 15 residues. The germline CDR1 and CDR2 sequences are GTSNPN and SVGIG (reference sequence). V was pared by 4 bases and J by 2 bases, with 9 bases of the junction left unmatched. The CDR3 loop reads CAWTRTGLGNYGYTF. The CDR3 DNA reads TGTGCCTGGACTAGGACAGGGCTTGGAAACTATGGCTACACCTTC.

This clonotype was observed many times. The chain couples TRBV6-1 to TRBJ1-2, with 7 bases aligning to TRBD1. Germline V gene lookup returns CDR1 MNHNS and CDR2 SASEGT. V shed 4 bases, J shed 9 bases, and the junction held 5 bases outside the gene matches. This CDR3 is 12 amino acids long. The CDR3 nucleotides are TGTGCCAGCAGTGTCCAGACAGGGAGCTACACCTTC. It yields the protein CASSVQTGSYTF.

This clonotype appeared many times. This sequence joins TRBV20-1 and TRBJ2-5, with 9 bases fitting TRBD1. V gave up 6 bases and J gave up 6 bases; unmatched junction bases: 11. Looked up from germline, CDR1 is DFQATT and CDR2 is SNEGSKA (reference sequence). This CDR3 has 14 residues. The CDR3 protein is CSAPGTGNSKTQYF. DNA for the CDR3: TGCAGTGCGCCTGGGACAGGGAATTCAAAGACCCAGTACTTC.

The CDR3 protein is CSARDFGTGGRGTEAFF. The CDR3 nucleotides are TGCAGTGCTAGAGATTTTGGAACAGGGGGTAGGGGCACTGAAGCTTTCTTT. The rearrangement joins TRBV20-1 to TRBJ1-1; 8 bases line up with TRBD1. This CDR3 is 17 amino acids long. Looked up from germline, CDR1 is DFQATT and CDR2 is SNEGSKA (reference sequence). V dropped 0 bases and J dropped 4; count of bases not matched to a gene: 13.

The chain carries TRBV6-2 or TRBV6-3 and TRBJ1-5; D remains unclear. Trimming removed 5 bases from V and 11 bases from J, with 16 bases in between. This CDR3 has 13 amino acids. Per the germline V gene, CDR1 is MNHEY and CDR2 is SVGEGT. Written as DNA, the CDR3 is TGTGCCAGCAGTCCTGCCGGGCGGAGGTCCCAGCATTTT. Encoded protein: CASSPAGRRSQHF.

With regard to this clonotype: A single base separates this from a much larger clone, so it may be a read error. V usage is TRBV6-1 and J usage is TRBJ2-1, with TRBD1 as a possible D gene (5 bases). V was pared by 6 bases and J by 4 bases, with 13 bases between. The CDR3 is made up of 14 amino acids. Germline lookup yields CDR1 MNHNS and CDR2 SASEGT. The CDR3 sequence: CASRENRGYNEQFF. The CDR3 region has the DNA TGTGCCAGCAGGGAAAATAGGGGTTACAATGAGCAGTTCTTC.

This clonotype turned up a few times. The chain has TRBV4-1 and TRBJ2-6, with D tentatively TRBD1 or TRBD2 (5 bases each). This CDR3 region has 21 residues. V lost 2 bases and J 2 bases, leaving 25 bases between the germline ends. Per the germline V gene, CDR1 is MGHRA and CDR2 is YSYEKL. This CDR3 reads CASSQLTGTGPKRAGANVLTF. CDR3 nucleotide sequence: TGCGCCAGCAGCCAACTCACCGGGACCGGCCCCAAGAGGGCTGGGGCCAACGTCCTGACTTTC.

This clonotype was observed many times. The rearrangement links TRBV2 to TRBJ2-3, with D maybe TRBD2 (6 bases). The CDR3 runs to 15 residues. CDR1 is SNHLY and CDR2 is FYNNEI in the germline V gene. V gave up 6 bases and J gave up 3 bases, with 16 bases separating them. Written as DNA, the CDR3 is TGTGCCAGCAGCCCAGCTGGCGGAGGGACAGATACGCAGTATTTT. It codes for CASSPAGGGTDTQYF.

This clonotype showed up many times. The genes are TRBV25-1 and TRBJ2-5; D ambiguous. Germline V gene sequence: CDR1 MGHDK, CDR2 SYGVNS. V was shortened by 0 bases and J by 2 bases, with 7 bases between the two germline ends. CDR3 length equals 14 residues. CDR3 sequence reads: CASSEYKGQETQYF. The CDR3 DNA reads TGTGCCAGCAGTGAATATAAGGGTCAAGAGACCCAGTACTTC.

The rearrangement links TRBV24-1 to TRBJ2-1; perhaps TRBD1 as D (5 bases). The V end lost 2 bases, the J end lost 6 bases, and 13 bases lay between the germline ends. CDR1 is KGHDR, CDR2 SFDVKD, per germline. CDR3 size: 15 residues. In DNA, the CDR3 is TGTGCCACCAGTGATTGGGGCAGGGTAAGCAATGAGCAGTTCTTC. It specifies CATSDWGRVSNEQFF.

This chain uses TRBV7-2 with TRBJ1-3; 10 nucleotides line up with TRBD1. Trimming at V came to 4 bases and at J to 3 bases, leaving 3 bases not matched to a gene. The CDR3 runs to 15 residues. The germline gives CDR1 SGHTA, CDR2 FQGNSA. DNA for the CDR3: TGTGCCAGCAGCTCGACAGGGGGCTATGGAAACACCATATATTTT. Translating it yields CASSSTGGYGNTIYF.

This clonotype has ten or more counts. The chain recombines TRBV12-3 or TRBV12-4 with TRBJ2-7, with a weak D call TRBD1 (6 bases). The CDR3 contains 14 residues. V was clipped by 3 bases and J by 7 bases, with 16 bases between them. The CDR3 DNA follows: TGTGCCAGCAGTTTGAGGGACACCTCCGAGGAGCAGTACTTC. This encodes CASSLRDTSEEQYF.

This clonotype was seen a handful of times. The CDR3 DNA sequence: TGTGCCTGGAGCGTACCGGGGGCAGGGGTCACTGAAGCTTTCTTT. It yields the protein CAWSVPGAGVTEAFF. V usage is TRBV30 and J usage is TRBJ1-1; D might be TRBD1 (6 bases). CDR3 size: 15 residues. The V gene lost 3 bases and the J gene lost 4 bases, with 18 bases spanning the gap. Germline V gives CDR1 GTSNPN, CDR2 SVGIG (reference sequence).

The chain carries TRBV7-6 and TRBJ2-4, with D possibly called TRBD1 or TRBD2 (6 bases each). The CDR3 sequence is 15 residues long. Deletions cut 1 base from V and 5 bases from J, with 12 bases between. Germline CDR1 is SGHVS and CDR2 is FNYEAQ. CDR3 sequence: CASSLDPGAENIQYF. In DNA form, the CDR3 reads TGTGCCAGCAGCTTAGATCCGGGGGCTGAAAACATTCAGTACTTC.

With regard to this clonotype: Without the conserved terminal phenylalanine or tryptophan, this CDR3 likely stems from a read error. This chain joins TRBV4-3 and TRBJ2-5; D is undetermined. The V and J ends lost 0 bases and 4 bases respectively, with 6 bases between them. Germline V gene data show CDR1 as LGHNA and CDR2 as YSLEER. The CDR3 spans 13 residues. The CDR3 DNA is TGCGCCAGCAGCCAAGAACTGCGAGAGACCCAGTACTTA. Amino acid sequence: CASSQELRETQYL.

The chain recombines TRBV4-3 with TRBJ1-5; the match to TRBD1 covers 7 bases. The CDR3 spans 15 residues. Germline-derived CDR1 and CDR2 are LGHNA and YSLEER. Germline trimming cut 0 bases from V and 7 bases from J; bases unmatched to any gene: 6. The CDR3: CASSQDTQGRQPQHF. CDR3 sequence (DNA): TGCGCCAGCAGCCAAGACACACAGGGGAGGCAGCCCCAGCATTTT.

Worth noting for this clonotype: A much larger clone differs by one base, so this may be a read error. This sequence joins TRBV6-2 or TRBV6-3 and TRBJ1-2; TRBD1 is a possible D gene (5 bases). There are 14 residues in the CDR3. The germline CDR1 and CDR2 sequences are MNHEY and SVGEGT. CDR3 in DNA: TGTGCCAGCAGCTCCTGGGACCGTTCCTATGGCTGCACCTTC. Its translation: CASSSWDRSYGCTF.

The rearrangement joins TRBV7-2 to TRBJ2-1; D remains ambiguous. The V gene lost 2 bases and the J gene lost 9 bases, with 8 bases spanning the gap. Germline CDR1 and CDR2: SGHTA and FQGNSA. This CDR3 region has 12 residues. The CDR3: CASSLTRREQFF. The DNA of the CDR3 is TGTGCCAGCAGCTTAACGCGGCGTGAGCAGTTCTTC.

The V and J genes are TRBV6-1 and TRBJ1-3; D gene unclear. Trimming cost V 0 bases and J 0 bases, with 12 bases left between them. The CDR3 loop spans 17 amino acids. CDR1 is MNHNS, CDR2 SASEGT, per germline. CDR3 nucleotides: TGTGCCAGCAGTGAAGCAGAAGGACGTAGCTCTGGAAACACCATATATTTT. Encoded protein: CASSEAEGRSSGNTIYF.

In regard to this clonotype: A much larger clonotype is one base distant, so this may be a read error. The rearrangement joins TRBV11-2 to TRBJ2-5; D is undetermined. The CDR3 length is 14 residues. V lost 5 bases and J lost 13, with 23 bases in between. Germline-derived CDR1 and CDR2 are SGHAT and FQNNGV. The CDR3 spells CASSVIDPAYERYF. CDR3 coding DNA: TGTGCCAGCAGCGTAATTGACCCAGCCTACGAGCGGTACTTC.